A selection of T cell receptor beta chains follows, all from one sample in a study of CD8 T cells in Susac syndrome. MiXCR, applied by TCRdb to the immunoSEQ multiplex PCR reads, yields one record per CDR3 protein. The table includes 200,000 to 250,000 distinct CDR3 sequences, roughly 96% detected once. The sequencing sample was made of CD4+ T cells from PBMCs. The origin of the receptors is a human donor with multiple sclerosis. CDR3s include the opening cysteine and the closing phenylalanine or tryptophan. Each record gives: V gene, clone size, D gene, J gene, CDR3 DNA, CDR3 protein. The D gene is left open where the match is weak. Size is omitted from some rows. Given values are once, few, many or a class for expanded clones.

TRBV7-3	.	.	TRBJ2-6	TGTGCCAGCAGCTTAACAGCCTCTGGGGCCAACGTCCTGACTTTC	CASSLTASGANVLTF
TRBV20-1	.	TRBD2	TRBJ2-3	TGCAGTGCACCTTTAGCGGGGGCAAGGAATACGCAGTATTTT	CSAPLAGARNTQYF
TRBV5-1	.	.	TRBJ1-6	TGCGCCAGCAGCGCAGAGACAGGACTATCACCCCTCCACTTT	CASSAETGLSPLHF
TRBV7-3	.	TRBD2	TRBJ2-1	TGTGCCAGCAGCTCCCAAACGTTCACTAGCGGGAGATTCCCCAATGAGCAGTTCTTC	CASSSQTFTSGRFPNEQFF
TRBV6-1	.	.	TRBJ2-1	TGTGCCAGCAGTACCGGGAGAGGGTCCCCCAATGAGCAGTTCTTC	CASSTGRGSPNEQFF
TRBV11-2	.	TRBD2	TRBJ2-2	TGTGCCAGCAGTCCAAGTGGGACTAGGAACACCGGGGAGCTGTTTTTT	CASSPSGTRNTGELFF
TRBV3-1	.	TRBD1	TRBJ1-2	TGTGCCAGCACAGGGGGCGTTGACTATGGCTACACCTTC	CASTGGVDYGYTF
TRBV30	.	.	TRBJ1-3	TGTGCCTGGAGTGGGCACAGGGCACGGGGAAACACCATATATTTT	CAWSGHRARGNTIYF
TRBV6-5	.	TRBD1	TRBJ2-5	TGTGCCAGCAGACGAGGGACAGGGAGTTTGGAGACCCAGTACTTC	CASRRGTGSLETQYF
TRBV24-1	.	.	TRBJ2-1	TGTGCCACCAGTGATTTTTGGAGCAATGAGCAGTTCTTC	CATSDFWSNEQFF
TRBV4-1	.	.	TRBJ2-6	TGCGCCAGCAGCCCATCGCCAGTATCCTCTGGGGCCAACGTCCTGACTTTC	CASSPSPVSSGANVLTF
TRBV5-4	.	.	TRBJ1-2	TGTGCCAGCAGCTCGCCGGGACGGAATCTCTATGGCTACACCTTC	CASSSPGRNLYGYTF
TRBV27	.	TRBD1	TRBJ2-7	TGTGCCAGCAGTCGGACAGGGGGCGCCCCCTACGAGCAGTACTTC	CASSRTGGAPYEQYF
TRBV27	once	.	TRBJ2-6	TGTGCCAGCCACGGGAGCTCTGGGGCCAACGTCCTGACTTTC	CASHGSSGANVLTF
TRBV9	.	.	TRBJ2-5	TGTGCCAGCAGCAACCGGGCCCAGCCGGAGACCCAGTACTTC	CASSNRAQPETQYF
TRBV4-1	once	TRBD1	TRBJ2-1	TGCGCCAGCAGCCAAGAAGGACTCCGGACAGGGCAGTTCTTC	CASSQEGLRTGQFF
TRBV3-1	.	TRBD1	TRBJ1-5	TGTGCCAGCAGCCCACGACAGGGAGCCCAGCCCCAGCATTTT	CASSPRQGAQPQHF
TRBV29-1	once	.	TRBJ1-1	TGCAGCGTTGAAGGCCAGGGAGGGGACACTGAAGCTTTCTTT	CSVEGQGGDTEAFF
TRBV6-6	once	.	TRBJ2-1	TGTGCCAGCAGTTACTCGCGGGGAACTTACAATGAGCAGTTCTTC	CASSYSRGTYNEQFF
TRBV12-3/TRBV12-4	few	.	TRBJ1-5	TGTGCCAGCAGTTTATCGTCGGGTGGTCAGCCCCAGCATTTT	CASSLSSGGQPQHF
TRBV6-2/TRBV6-3	.	.	TRBJ1-3	TGTGCCAGCAGTTACTCGGGAAACTCCGGAAACACCATATATTTT	CASSYSGNSGNTIYF
TRBV29-1	.	.	TRBJ2-7	TGCAGCGGACGGGACACATCCTACGAGCAGTACTTC	CSGRDTSYEQYF
TRBV24-1	once	.	TRBJ2-2	TGTGCCACCAGTGGCCGGATAGACACCGGGGAGCTGTTTTTT	CATSGRIDTGELFF
TRBV27	.	.	TRBJ2-2	TGTGCCAGCAGTTTCCCGCCCCTACGTTACCAAGGGGGCACCGGGGAGCTGTTTTTT	CASSFPPLRYQGGTGELFF
TRBV30	.	.	TRBJ2-7	TGTGCCCTACGAAGCGGGTTCTACGAGCAGTACTTC	CALRSGFYEQYF
TRBV9	.	TRBD1	TRBJ2-1	TGTGCCAGCAGCGTAACAGGGGTCCACAATGAGCAGTTCTTC	CASSVTGVHNEQFF
TRBV3-1	once	.	TRBJ1-5	TGTGCCAGCAGCCGACAGGTGGGCAATCAGCCCCAGCATTTT	CASSRQVGNQPQHF
TRBV19	once	.	TRBJ1-1	TGTGCCAGTTCCCAGATGTCGACTGAAGCTTTCTTT	CASSQMSTEAFF
TRBV9	.	.	TRBJ1-1	TGTGCCAGCAGCGTAGTTAAGGGAACTGAAGCTTTCTTT	CASSVVKGTEAFF